These T cell receptor beta chains were read from a single sample in a study of OX40 agonist ivuxolimab in advanced cancers. Assay: immunoSEQ multiplex PCR; the TCRdb copy retains only in-frame clones and omits some. The sample holds 75,000 to 100,000 clones, more than 85% seen once. The specimen comprised CD4+ or CD8+ T cells sorted from blood, sampled in a trial of the OX40 agonist ivuxolimab. The receptors derive from an adult with an advanced solid tumor such as melanoma, head and neck, liver or kidney cancer. Both conserved end residues are part of each CDR3. D genes are given only for firm matches. Rows may omit the clone size; those that give it use once, few, many or a size class.

d_gene	abundance	j_gene	v_gene	CDR3aa	CDR3nt
TRBD1	-	TRBJ2-7	TRBV7-8	CASSPDRYEQYF	TGTGCCAGCAGCCCGGACAGGTACGAGCAGTACTTC
-	-	TRBJ2-1	TRBV27	CASSNGGAPHEQFF	TGTGCCAGCAGTAATGGAGGAGCGCCCCATGAGCAGTTCTTC
-	-	TRBJ1-1	TRBV15	CATSREGSKNTEAFF	TGTGCCACCAGCAGAGAAGGGAGTAAGAACACTGAAGCTTTCTTT
TRBD1	once	TRBJ2-1	TRBV9	CASSEYRDRGRDEQFF	TGTGCCAGCAGTGAATACCGGGACAGGGGGCGCGATGAGCAGTTCTTC
-	once	TRBJ2-1	TRBV13	CASSFDRGRGNEQFF	TGTGCCAGCAGCTTTGATCGGGGTAGGGGCAATGAGCAGTTCTTC
-	-	TRBJ2-3	TRBV27	CASSLKVVDTQYF	TGTGCCAGCAGTTTGAAGGTCGTAGATACGCAGTATTTT
-	once	TRBJ2-7	TRBV19	CASSPGQRGLYEQYF	TGTGCCAGTAGTCCTGGACAGAGAGGGCTCTACGAGCAGTACTTC
TRBD1	-	TRBJ1-3	TRBV23-1	CASSQSGDSSGNTIYF	TGCGCCAGCAGTCAATCGGGGGACAGCTCTGGAAACACCATATATTTT
TRBD1	-	TRBJ1-1	TRBV28	CASSYPSDRGGTEAFF	TGTGCCAGCAGTTACCCCTCGGACAGGGGAGGCACTGAAGCTTTCTTT
-	-	TRBJ1-1	TRBV6-1	CASRQGSGTEAFF	TGTGCCAGCAGACAGGGCTCGGGAACTGAAGCTTTCTTT
-	-	TRBJ2-7	TRBV6-1	CASSETKGGDGHEQYF	TGTGCCAGCAGTGAAACAAAGGGAGGAGACGGCCACGAGCAGTACTTC
-	-	TRBJ2-7	TRBV6-5	CASSPSYEQYF	TGTGCCAGCAGCCCGTCCTACGAGCAGTACTTC
-	-	TRBJ2-1	TRBV7-2	CASSLLGGNEQFF	TGTGCCAGCAGCCTATTAGGGGGTAATGAGCAGTTCTTC
TRBD2	once	TRBJ2-3	TRBV4-2	CASSPIAGGNTQYF	TGTGCCAGCAGCCCGATAGCGGGAGGGAATACGCAGTATTTT
-	-	TRBJ2-6	TRBV9	CASSGFAGANVLTF	TGTGCCAGCAGCGGCTTCGCTGGGGCCAACGTCCTGACTTTC
-	-	TRBJ2-3	TRBV4-1	CASSGLWSTDTQYF	TGCGCCAGCAGTGGACTTTGGAGCACAGATACGCAGTATTTT